This TCR beta chain was sequenced during a study of siplizumab effects on memory and regulatory T cells. Overall study findings and caveats: The diversity of naive T cells seemed greater than that of memory cells, and their alloresponse contribution seemed major. A mean of around 69% of mappable alloreactive CD4+ clones were Treg-derived with siplizumab, compared with 26.9% in controls.

TCRdb keeps only in-frame clones here, not all; method: immunoSEQ multiplex PCR. The table includes 37,000 or so clones, approximately 88% detected once. The CDR3 has 15 amino acids. Germline assignment: CDR1 SGHDT and CDR2 YYEEEE. V lost 4 bases to trimming and J lost 1 base, with 11 bases between them. With regard to this clone: Its target is not known.

This clonotype was obtained from a human donor in good health. The material sequenced was naive CD4+ T cells sorted from blood. V gene TRBV5-6 combines with J gene TRBJ2-2; D may be TRBD1 or TRBD2 (5 bases each). CDR3 DNA sequence: TGTGCCAGCAGCCGGGACCACCGGAACACCGGGGAGCTGTTTTTT. Amino acids: CASSRDHRNTGELFF.